These T cell receptor beta chains were read from a single sample in a study of blood T cell repertoires in COVID-19. Generated by immunoSEQ multiplex PCR, the TCRdb table keeps only in-frame clones and is missing some. The data hold roughly 380,000 clones, with around 87% observed a single time. The sequenced material came from PBMCs or T cells enriched from blood (not recorded which). Source of these receptors: a man aged 25-45 years who had recovered from COVID-19. The CDR3 runs from the conserved cysteine through the conserved F or W. D genes are given only for firm matches. Not all rows give a size; the values are once, few, many and, for expanded clones, a class.

j_gene | d_gene | abundance | v_gene | CDR3nt | CDR3aa
TRBJ1-3 | TRBD1 | . | TRBV12-3/TRBV12-4 | TGTGCCAGCAGTTCAGGGGGCAGAAACACCATATATTTT | CASSSGGRNTIYF
TRBJ1-2 | . | . | TRBV30 | TGTGCCTGGAGTTGGGCCCACTATGGCTACACCTTC | CAWSWAHYGYTF
TRBJ1-2 | . | once | TRBV21-1 | TGTGCCAGCAGCAAAGTGAGGCAGGGGGATAACTATGGCTACACCTTC | CASSKVRQGDNYGYTF
TRBJ1-1 | . | . | TRBV2 | TGTGCCCGCCAGGACAGCATGAACACTGAAGCTTTCTTT | CARQDSMNTEAFF
TRBJ2-1 | . | . | TRBV27 | TGTGCCAGCACCCGGGGGTTGGGGGATTACAATGAGCAGTTCTTC | CASTRGLGDYNEQFF
TRBJ1-1 | . | . | TRBV10-2 | TGCGCCAGCAGTGAGTCGCAGGGAAGGGGTTATAGGAACACTGAAGCTTTCTTT | CASSESQGRGYRNTEAFF
TRBJ2-7 | . | . | TRBV19 | TGTGCCAGTAGTTGGGCAGAGACCTACGAGCAGTACTTC | CASSWAETYEQYF
TRBJ1-1 | TRBD1 | few | TRBV10-3 | TGTGCCATCGGGCCCCAGGGGGACCACACTGAAGCTTTCTTT | CAIGPQGDHTEAFF
TRBJ1-4 | . | . | TRBV21-1 | TGTGCCAGCAGCAAGACCCGACAGACAACTAATGAAAAACTGTTTTTT | CASSKTRQTTNEKLFF
TRBJ1-4 | . | . | TRBV6-5 | TGTGCCGGTCGACAGGCGACTAATGAAAAACTGTTTTTT | CAGRQATNEKLFF
TRBJ1-2 | . | . | TRBV12-5 | TGTGCTAGTGGTTTGATTCGGACAGCGGCTCCGTATGGCTACACCTTC | CASGLIRTAAPYGYTF
TRBJ1-6 | . | . | TRBV25-1 | TGTGCCAGCAGTGAAGGGGGGAGCTCCTATAATTCACCCCTCCACTTT | CASSEGGSSYNSPLHF
TRBJ1-2 | . | . | TRBV11-2 | TGTGCCAGCAGCTTCCTGGGAGGTGGCTACACCTTC | CASSFLGGGYTF
TRBJ2-1 | . | . | TRBV6-5 | TGTGCCAGCAGTTACCTGGACAGAAATGAGCAGTTCTTC | CASSYLDRNEQFF
TRBJ1-5 | TRBD1 | . | TRBV7-8 | TGTGCCAGCAGCTTGCGACCGACGCAGGGACAGTGGGGCCTTAGCAATCAGCCCCAGCATTTT | CASSLRPTQGQWGLSNQPQHF
TRBJ2-1 | . | once | TRBV27 | TGTGCCAGCAGTTTATCTCCAGGGCCGTGGAATGAGCAGTTCTTC | CASSLSPGPWNEQFF
TRBJ1-1 | . | . | TRBV16 | TGTGCCAGCAGCCAATCATCCGGGACATTCACTGAAGCTTTCTTT | CASSQSSGTFTEAFF
TRBJ1-3 | TRBD1 | . | TRBV11-2 | TGTGCCAGCAGCTTATGGGGGACAGTCTCTGGAAACACCATATATTTT | CASSLWGTVSGNTIYF
TRBJ2-3 | . | . | TRBV18 | TGTGCCAGCTCACCAGAATCTCCGGGGGGCCACGCAGATACGCAGTATTTT | CASSPESPGGHADTQYF
TRBJ1-3 | . | . | TRBV5-1 | TGCGCCAGCAGCTTGAGTCGAGGGGGCTCTGGAAACACCATATATTTT | CASSLSRGGSGNTIYF
TRBJ1-5 | TRBD1 | . | TRBV6-2/TRBV6-3 | TGTGCCAGCAGCCAACAGACAGGGGGAAATCAGCCCCAGCATTTT | CASSQQTGGNQPQHF
TRBJ1-2 | . | . | TRBV7-2 | TGTGCCAGCAGCCCGACAGGACCGCAATATGGCTACACCTTC | CASSPTGPQYGYTF
TRBJ1-1 | . | . | TRBV30 | TGTGCCTGGAGCCATGAGGGATTCACTGAAGCTTTCTTT | CAWSHEGFTEAFF
TRBJ2-6 | TRBD1 | . | TRBV19 | TGTGCCAGTAGTATTATCGCGACAGGGGGACAACCCTCTGGGGCCAACGTCCTGACTTTC | CASSIIATGGQPSGANVLTF
TRBJ2-5 | TRBD2 | . | TRBV10-3 | TGTGCCATCAGTGGAGGTCTTGCGGGGGGGGAGGAGACCCAGTACTTC | CAISGGLAGGEETQYF
TRBJ2-1 | . | . | TRBV24-1 | TGTGCCACCAGCGCCCCCACCGACACCCAGAGCTCCTACAATGAGCAGTTCTTC | CATSAPTDTQSSYNEQFF
TRBJ1-1 | TRBD1 | . | TRBV7-9 | TGTGCCAGCAGCTCCCGGACAGGGGGCCCCTTAGCTGAAGCTTTCTTT | CASSSRTGGPLAEAFF